This T cell receptor (beta chain) was observed in a study of blood T cell repertoires in COVID-19. This clone was seen repeatedly, ten times or more. In the source study's methods: Estimation of nucleated cell counts relied on the amplification of reference gene primers. Repertoires were generated with immunoSEQ multiplex PCR, while TCRdb's copy carries only in-frame clones and drops some. V and J calls plus clone size are reproduced from that table; the DNA served to infer D and trimming. The sample has more than 100,000 clones, 70% to 90% seen once. CDR1 and CDR2 from the germline V gene are KGHSY and FQNENV. The ends were cut back, 0 bases at V and 1 base at J, with 9 bases in the middle. This CDR3 comprises 15 residues.

This rearrangement joins TRBV16 to TRBJ1-1; D unclear. The source of this sequence is a woman in her sixties with acute or convalescent COVID-19. Sequenced: peripheral blood. The CDR3 region has the DNA TGTGCCAGCAGCCAATCCCGTATATCGAACACTGAAGCTTTCTTT. It specifies CASSQSRISNTEAFF.